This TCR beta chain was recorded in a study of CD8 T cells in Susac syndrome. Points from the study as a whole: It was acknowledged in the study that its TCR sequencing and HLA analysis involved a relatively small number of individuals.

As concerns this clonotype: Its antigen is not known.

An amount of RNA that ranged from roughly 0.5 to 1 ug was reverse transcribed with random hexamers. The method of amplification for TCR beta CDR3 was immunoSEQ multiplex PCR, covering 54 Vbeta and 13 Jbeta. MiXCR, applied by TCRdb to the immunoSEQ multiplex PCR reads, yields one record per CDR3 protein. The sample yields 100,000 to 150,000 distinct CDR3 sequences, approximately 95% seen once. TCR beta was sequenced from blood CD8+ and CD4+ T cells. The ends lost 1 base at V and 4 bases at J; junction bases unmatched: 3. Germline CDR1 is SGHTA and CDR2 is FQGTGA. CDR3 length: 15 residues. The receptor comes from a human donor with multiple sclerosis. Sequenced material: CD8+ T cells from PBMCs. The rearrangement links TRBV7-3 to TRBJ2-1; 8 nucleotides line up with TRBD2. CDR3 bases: TGTGCCAGCAGCTTAAGCCCTAGCGGGTACAATGAGCAGTTCTTC. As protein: CASSLSPSGYNEQFF.